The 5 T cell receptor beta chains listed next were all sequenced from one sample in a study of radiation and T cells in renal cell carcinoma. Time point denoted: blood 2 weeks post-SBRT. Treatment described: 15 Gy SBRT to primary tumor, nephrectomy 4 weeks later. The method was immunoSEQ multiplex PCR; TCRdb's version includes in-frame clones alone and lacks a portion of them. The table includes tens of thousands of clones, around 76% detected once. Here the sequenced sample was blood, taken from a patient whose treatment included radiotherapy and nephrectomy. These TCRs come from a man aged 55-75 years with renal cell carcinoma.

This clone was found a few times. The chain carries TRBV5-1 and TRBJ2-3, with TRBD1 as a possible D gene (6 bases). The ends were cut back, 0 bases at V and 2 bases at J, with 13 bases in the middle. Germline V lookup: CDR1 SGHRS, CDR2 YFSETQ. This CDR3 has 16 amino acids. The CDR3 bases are TGCGCCAGCAGCTTGGATGGACAGCCAACCACAGATACGCAGTATTTT. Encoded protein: CASSLDGQPTTDTQYF.

CDR3 residues: CASSPGRAASTDTQYF. Here the CDR3 DNA reads TGTGCCAGCTCACCAGGGCGAGCGGCTAGCACAGATACGCAGTATTTT. The chain has TRBV18 and TRBJ2-3; D perhaps matches TRBD2 (5 bases). CDR3 size: 16 residues. Trimming took off 2 bases at V and 0 bases at J, with 12 bases between the two ends. CDR1 is KGHSH, CDR2 LQKENI, per germline.

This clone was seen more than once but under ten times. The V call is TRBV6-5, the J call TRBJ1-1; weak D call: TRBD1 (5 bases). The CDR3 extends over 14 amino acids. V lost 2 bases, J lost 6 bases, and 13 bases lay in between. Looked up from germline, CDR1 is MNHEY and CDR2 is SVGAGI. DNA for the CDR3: TGTGCCAGCAGTTACCTTGGCAGGGAGGCTGAAGCTTTCTTT. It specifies CASSYLGREAEAFF.

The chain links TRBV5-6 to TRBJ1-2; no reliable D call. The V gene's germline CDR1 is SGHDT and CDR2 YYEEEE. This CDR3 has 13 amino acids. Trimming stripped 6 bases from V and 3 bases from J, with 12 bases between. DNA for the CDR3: TGTGCCAGCACACTCAACCGGGACTATGGCTACACCTTC. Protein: CASTLNRDYGYTF.

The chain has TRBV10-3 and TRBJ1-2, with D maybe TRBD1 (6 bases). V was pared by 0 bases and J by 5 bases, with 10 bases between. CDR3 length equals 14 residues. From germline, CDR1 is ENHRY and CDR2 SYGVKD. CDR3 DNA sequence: TGTGCCATCAGTGAGTCGGGGGGCAGATATGGCTACACCTTC. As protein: CAISESGGRYGYTF.